Listed below are T cell receptor beta chains from one sample, sequenced in a study of low-dose radiotherapy and immunotherapy resistance in tumors. Via MiXCR, TCRdb re-called the reads, giving one row per CDR3 protein. The data contain about 58,000 distinct CDR3 sequences, approximately 22% of them singletons. This specimen consisted of PBMCs, obtained after low-dose radiotherapy plus immunotherapy. The receptors here all came from a male donor with prostate cancer. CDR3s include the opening cysteine and the closing phenylalanine or tryptophan. The D gene is left open where the match is weak. The size field is filled for only some rows; it gives once, few, many or a size class.

size	V	J	D	DNA	CDR3
many	TRBV6-6	TRBJ2-5	NA	TGTGCCAGCAGAACAGGGTCCCAAGAGACCCAGTACTTC	CASRTGSQETQYF
NA	TRBV6-4	TRBJ1-1	NA	TGTGCCAGCAGCCAGGAGGGGACTAACACTGAAGCTTTCTTT	CASSQEGTNTEAFF
many	TRBV6-2/TRBV6-3	TRBJ2-4	TRBD2	TGTGCCAGCAGTTACTCGGGGACTAGCGGAGCCAAAAACATTCAGTACTTC	CASSYSGTSGAKNIQYF
many	TRBV5-1	TRBJ1-4	NA	TGCGCCAGCAGCTTCTCGGGTGGAGGTGAAAAACTGTTTTTT	CASSFSGGGEKLFF
many	TRBV10-3	TRBJ1-2	NA	TGTGCCATCAGTGACGGCTATGGCTACACCTTC	CAISDGYGYTF
many	TRBV29-1	TRBJ2-7	TRBD2	TGCAGCGTTGGGGACGTGGGAGGGAAAAGCTCCTACGAGCAGTACTTC	CSVGDVGGKSSYEQYF
NA	TRBV21-1	TRBJ1-5	NA	NA	CASSGGHLTGVFGAGTGGQPQHF
few	TRBV7-9	TRBJ1-2	NA	TGTGCCAGCAGCTTAGTTCTGGGGGTACTCGGCTACACCTTC	CASSLVLGVLGYTF
medium-sized	TRBV28	TRBJ2-1	NA	TGTGCCAGCAGGTCTACTAGCAACAATGAGCAGTTCTTC	CASRSTSNNEQFF
NA	TRBV7-9	TRBJ1-5	NA	TGTGCCAGCAGCCGAGAAGGGACAATCGGTCATCAGCCCCAGCATTTT	CASSREGTIGHQPQHF
NA	TRBV6-8	TRBJ2-5	NA	TGTGCCACCAAGACTAGTAGAGAGACCCAGTACTTC	CATKTSRETQYF
NA	TRBV5-5	TRBJ1-5	NA	TGTGCCAGCAGCTTGGGCGGTCAGGGTCTACAGCCCCAGCATTTT	CASSLGGQGLQPQHF
few	TRBV30	TRBJ2-3	NA	TGTGCCTGGAGATTAACGGGGGCGCAGTATTTT	CAWRLTGAQYF
many	TRBV14	TRBJ2-3	NA	TGTGCCAGCAGCCACGTCAGTACAGATACGCAGTATTTT	CASSHVSTDTQYF
NA	TRBV23-1	TRBJ1-2	NA	NA	CASTNQTSMYLCASGARGFGYTF
many	TRBV7-2	TRBJ1-2	NA	TGTGCCAGCAGCCCTTTCCAGGGTCTAACAGGCTACACCTTC	CASSPFQGLTGYTF
many	TRBV20-1	TRBJ1-1	TRBD1	TGCAGTGCTAAAAGGCAGGGGGTAGACACTGAAGCTTTCTTT	CSAKRQGVDTEAFF
many	TRBV3-1	TRBJ1-3	NA	TGTGCCAGCAGCCACGAGGGGGGAAACACCATATATTTT	CASSHEGGNTIYF
many	TRBV2	TRBJ2-2	NA	TGTGCCAGCAGCCGCGCGGTGGCAGGGCCGAACGCGAACACCGGGGAGCTGTTTTTT	CASSRAVAGPNANTGELFF
medium-sized	TRBV6-2/TRBV6-3	TRBJ2-5	NA	TGTGCCAGCAGTTACGAGCCTCAAGAGACCCAGTACTTC	CASSYEPQETQYF